The entry below gives a single T cell receptor (beta chain) sequence along with its context. The data belong to a study of blood T cell repertoires in COVID-19. Study background: The analysed material was cDNA or gDNA that came from T cells, B-cell-depleted T cells, or PBMCs.

The CDR3 spans 15 residues. V trimming: 2 bases; J trimming: 2 bases; junction bases outside the gene matches: 4. CDR1 is SGHNT and CDR2 is YYREEE in the germline V gene (reference sequence). Per the original methods: By means of reference gene primer amplification, nucleated cell counts were estimated. The repertoire was sequenced with immunoSEQ multiplex PCR; TCRdb's copy has only in-frame clones and lacks some. The DNA was the basis for D and trimming; V, J and clone size are from that table. The sample records tens of thousands of clones, roughly 78% being singletons. The V gene is TRBV5-4, the J gene TRBJ1-2; 9 nucleotides match TRBD1. Sequencing used peripheral blood. This clonotype was obtained from a man over 45 with active or convalescent COVID-19. The CDR3 DNA is TGTGCCAGCAGCTTACAGACAGGGGGGAACTATGGCTACACCTTC. Protein: CASSLQTGGNYGYTF.